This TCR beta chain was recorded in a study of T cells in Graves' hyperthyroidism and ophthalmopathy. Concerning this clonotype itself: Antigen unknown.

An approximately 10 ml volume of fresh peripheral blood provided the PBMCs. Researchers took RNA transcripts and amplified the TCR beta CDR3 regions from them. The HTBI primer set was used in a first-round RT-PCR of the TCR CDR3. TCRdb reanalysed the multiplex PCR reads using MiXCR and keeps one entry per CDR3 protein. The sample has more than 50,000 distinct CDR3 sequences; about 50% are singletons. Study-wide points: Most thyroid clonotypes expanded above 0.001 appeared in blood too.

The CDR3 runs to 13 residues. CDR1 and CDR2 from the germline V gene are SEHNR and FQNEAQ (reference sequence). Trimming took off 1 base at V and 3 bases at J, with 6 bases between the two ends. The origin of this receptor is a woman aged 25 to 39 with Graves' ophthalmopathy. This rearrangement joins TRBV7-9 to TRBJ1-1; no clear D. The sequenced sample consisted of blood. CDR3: CASSLDGHTEAFF. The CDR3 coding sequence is TGTGCCAGCAGCTTAGATGGGCACACTGAAGCTTTCTTT.